A single sample is the source of the 29 T cell receptor beta chains below, sequenced in a study of regulatory T cells in long-lasting Graves disease. Documented time point: persistent/refractory GD, antithyroid drugs over 5 years with positive TRAb. Researchers made the TCR library from RNA that was extracted from PBMCs. Through Arm-PCR of CDR3 regions and iRepertoire HTBI primers, TCR beta libraries were built. Each CDR3 protein gets one entry after TCRdb re-called the multiplex PCR reads with MiXCR. The sample consists of a few hundred thousand distinct CDR3 sequences, 20% to 25% of them appearing once. Specimen: peripheral blood mononuclear cells (PBMCs), collected when the disease was refractory, from a patient treated with antithyroid drugs. These receptors were taken from a female donor with Graves disease.

This rearrangement joins TRBV6-2 or TRBV6-3 to TRBJ2-7; D is unclear. The CDR3 length is 10 residues. Germline CDR1 MNHEY, CDR2 SVGEGT. Trimming took off 5 bases at V and 6 bases at J, with 5 bases between the two ends. As DNA, the CDR3 is TGTGCCAGCAGTGAAGGCGAGCAGTACTTC. Encoded protein: CASSEGEQYF.

The V and J genes are TRBV28 and TRBJ1-5; TRBD1 agrees at 7 bases. With 7 bases clipped from V and 7 bases from J, the junction kept 13 bases outside the gene matches. The CDR3 runs 15 residues. CDR1 is MDHEN and CDR2 is SYDVKM in the germline V gene. The CDR3 is CASTGREGAGQPQHF. The CDR3 coding sequence is TGTGCCAGCACGGGTAGGGAGGGGGCAGGACAGCCCCAGCATTTT. Full variable domain (rest looked up from reference TRBV28 and TRBJ1-5): DVKVTQSSRYLVKRTGEKVFLECVQDMDHENMFWYRQDPGLGLRLIYFSYDVKMKEKGDIPEGYSVSREKKERFSLILESASTNQTSMYLCASTGREGAGQPQHFGDGTRLSIL.

This clonotype was picked up many times. This chain uses TRBV27 with TRBJ1-2; D is undetermined. The V gene lost 2 bases and the J gene lost 0 bases, with 7 bases spanning the gap. Germline V gene sequence: CDR1 MNHEY, CDR2 SMNVEV (reference sequence). This CDR3 is 14 amino acids long. Written as DNA, the CDR3 is TGTGCCAGCAGTTTAGGACCAGCTAACTATGGCTACACCTTC. It is translated as CASSLGPANYGYTF.

V and J are TRBV10-3 and TRBJ1-2; 7 bases are shared with TRBD1. The CDR3 consists of 17 residues. V dropped 8 bases and J dropped 4; count of bases not matched to a gene: 19. CDR1 is ENHRY and CDR2 is SYGVKD in the germline V gene. The CDR3 region has the DNA TGTGCCATCGGAGTTGGTAGGGACAGCGCCATGGTCTATGGCTACACCTTC. Its translation: CAIGVGRDSAMVYGYTF.

This clonotype was picked up a small number of times. The rearrangement joins TRBV6-2 or TRBV6-3 to TRBJ1-2; D call uncertain. Germline V CDR1 and CDR2: MNHEY, SVGEGT. V was pared by 0 bases and J by 3 bases, with 14 bases between. This CDR3 is 16 amino acids long. Here the CDR3 reads CASSYSSPGLDYGYTF. CDR3 bases: TGTGCCAGCAGTTACTCATCCCCCGGCCTAGACTATGGCTACACCTTC.

The table lists this clonotype with many counts. The chain links TRBV28 to TRBJ1-6; D is unclear. From germline, CDR1 is MDHEN and CDR2 SYDVKM. V was pared by 8 bases and J by 6 bases, with 8 bases between. CDR3 size: 12 residues. The CDR3 is CASGGFNSPLHF. Here the CDR3 DNA reads TGTGCCAGCGGAGGATTTAATTCACCCCTCCACTTT. The full variable domain, rest sourced from reference TRBV28 and TRBJ1-6, is DVKVTQSSRYLVKRTGEKVFLECVQDMDHENMFWYRQDPGLGLRLIYFSYDVKMKEKGDIPEGYSVSREKKERFSLILESASTNQTSMYLCASGGFNSPLHFGNGTRLTVT.

This clonotype was found a few times. The V and J genes are TRBV4-1 and TRBJ2-3, with D possibly called TRBD1 or TRBD2 (6 bases each). The germline V gene encodes CDR1 MGHRA and CDR2 YSYEKL. The V and J ends lost 1 base and 4 bases respectively, with 12 bases between them. The CDR3 covers 15 residues. CDR3 in DNA: TGCGCCAGCAGCCAAGCCTACAGGGAGGCAGATACGCAGTATTTT. Its translation: CASSQAYREADTQYF.

This clonotype was counted at least ten times. V is TRBV6-1 and J is TRBJ1-2; D is possibly TRBD1 (5 bases). V lost 6 bases to trimming and J lost 5 bases, with 16 bases between them. The CDR3 sequence is 14 residues long. The germline gives CDR1 MNHNS, CDR2 SASEGT. The CDR3 region has the DNA TGTGCCAGCAGCAAGATCGGACATGATTATGGCTACACCTTC. Residues: CASSKIGHDYGYTF.

This clonotype was seen repeatedly, ten times or more. The V gene is TRBV27, the J gene TRBJ1-4; no clear D gene. From germline, CDR1 is MNHEY and CDR2 SMNVEV (reference sequence). CDR3 length equals 15 residues. Trimming pared 8 bases from V and 7 bases from J, leaving 20 bases between. The CDR3 sequence is CASGRIGPRGEKLFF. The CDR3 coding sequence is TGTGCCAGCGGTAGAATTGGACCCAGAGGTGAAAAACTGTTTTTT.

There are many counts of this clonotype. The chain joins TRBV24-1 to TRBJ1-2; TRBD1 aligns across 8 bases. Unmatched junction bases numbered 5, after V lost 1 base and J lost 8 bases. In germline, CDR1 is KGHDR, CDR2 SFDVKD. This CDR3 comprises 14 residues. The CDR3 is CATSDFQDREGYTF. CDR3 DNA: TGTGCCACCAGTGATTTCCAGGACAGGGAAGGCTACACCTTC.

This chain links TRBV19 with TRBJ1-2; D gene ambiguous. Trimming removed 2 bases from V and 0 bases from J, with 16 bases in between. The germline V gene encodes CDR1 LNHDA and CDR2 SQIVND (reference sequence). The CDR3 is 17 amino acids. As DNA, the CDR3 is TGTGCCAGTAGTATACGGCTCGCTGGCAGCGCTAACTATGGCTACACCTTC. This gives the protein CASSIRLAGSANYGYTF. Full variable domain (missing parts from reference TRBV19 and TRBJ1-2): DGGITQSPKYLFRKEGQNVTLSCEQNLNHDAMYWYRQDPGQGLRLIYYSQIVNDFQKGDIAEGYSVSREKKESFPLTVTSAQKNPTAFYLCASSIRLAGSANYGYTFGSGTRLTVV.

The gene calls are TRBV28 and TRBJ2-3, with 9 bases identical to TRBD2. Germline V gene sequence: CDR1 MDHEN, CDR2 SYDVKM. V dropped 1 base and J dropped 2; count of bases not matched to a gene: 4. This CDR3 spans 16 amino acids. CDR3 amino acids: CASSLFTSGFTDTQYF. For the CDR3, the DNA is TGTGCCAGCAGTTTATTCACTAGCGGGTTCACAGATACGCAGTATTTT.

This clonotype was counted at least ten times. This chain joins TRBV6-1 and TRBJ1-5; 7 bases are a match to TRBD1. Germline values: CDR1 MNHNS, CDR2 SASEGT. This CDR3 has 13 residues. Trimming removed 7 bases from V and 3 bases from J; junction bases left unmatched: 3. CDR3 DNA sequence: TGTGCCAGCATAGGGGGCCTCAATCAGCCCCAGCATTTT. It encodes CASIGGLNQPQHF.

With regard to this clonotype: Given a much more abundant clone one base away, this may be a read error. CDR3 coding DNA: TGTGCCAGCAGTACGCCACCGGCGGGTTTAGAGGAGACCCGGTACTTC. It codes for CASSTPPAGLEETRYF. The gene calls are TRBV6-1 and TRBJ2-5; D might be TRBD2 (5 bases). The CDR3 extends over 16 amino acids. Germline loops: CDR1 MNHNS, CDR2 SASEGT.

Notes on this clonotype: This may stem from a read error, because a much larger clone lies one nucleotide away. The rearrangement links TRBV12-3 or TRBV12-4 to TRBJ1-4; a possible D gene is TRBD1 (6 bases). There are 14 residues in the CDR3. Here the CDR3 DNA reads TGTGCCAGCAGTAACAGGGCTAGCAATGAAAAACTGTCTTTT. Protein: CASSNRASNEKLSF.

This clonotype was recorded a few times. The chain employs TRBV27 and TRBJ1-2; 7 nucleotides agree with TRBD1. V was pared by 5 bases and J by 8 bases, with 11 bases of the junction left unmatched. Germline CDR1 reads MNHEY; CDR2 reads SMNVEV (reference sequence). The CDR3 is 14 residues long. CDR3 loop: CASSPAPGQQGYTF. CDR3 sequence (DNA): TGTGCCAGCAGTCCCGCCCCGGGACAGCAAGGCTACACCTTC.

On this clonotype: Relative to the germline gene, one junction end is altered; a read error may explain this. The V call is TRBV12-3 or TRBV12-4, the J call TRBJ1-1; 10 bases match TRBD1. The CDR3 loop spans 15 amino acids. For the CDR3, the DNA is TGTGCCAGCAGTGGACCGGGACAGGGGAGTGCTGAAGATTTCTTT. Protein sequence: CASSGPGQGSAEDFF.

The CDR3, as DNA: TGCAGTGTCCCAAAAATCAAGGGGTCCGGGGAGCTGTTTTTT. This sequence encodes CSVPKIKGSGELFF. The chain combines TRBV20-1 with TRBJ2-2; tentative D call: TRBD1 (5 bases). V lost 7 bases, J lost 6 bases, and 18 bases lay in between. CDR1 is DFQATT and CDR2 is SNEGSKA in the germline V gene (reference sequence). This CDR3 contains 14 residues.

Many counts were recorded for this clonotype. V usage is TRBV7-2 and J usage is TRBJ1-1; D uncertain. Germline CDR1 is SGHTA and CDR2 is FQGNSA. V lost 1 base and J 0 bases, leaving 9 bases between the germline ends. The CDR3 sequence is 15 residues long. CDR3 sequence (DNA): TGTGCCAGCAGCTTAGAGTTTGGGGTGAACACTGAAGCTTTCTTT. Protein sequence: CASSLEFGVNTEAFF.

This sequence joins TRBV11-2 and TRBJ1-5; the match to TRBD1 covers 9 bases. The CDR3 is made up of 15 amino acids. The germline V gene encodes CDR1 SGHAT and CDR2 FQNNGV. The ends lost 2 bases at V and 3 bases at J; junction bases unmatched: 2. CDR3 nucleotide sequence: TGTGCCAGCAGCTTAACAGGGGGCGCCAATCAGCCCCAGCATTTT. It codes for CASSLTGGANQPQHF.

This clonotype has a count of ten or more. This CDR3 is CASRPDRGLNTEAFF. DNA for the CDR3: TGTGCCAGCAGGCCCGACAGGGGCCTGAACACTGAAGCTTTCTTT. The J gene is TRBJ1-1, the V gene TRBV2; 8 nucleotides line up with TRBD1. Trimming removed 6 bases from V and 0 bases from J; junction bases left unmatched: 6. The CDR3 consists of 15 residues. The germline V gene encodes CDR1 SNHLY and CDR2 FYNNEI.

The chain joins TRBV14 to TRBJ2-2; TRBD1 is a possible D gene (5 bases). Trimming left V 2 bases short and J 3 bases short, with 10 bases between. The CDR3 loop spans 15 amino acids. CDR1 is SGHDN, CDR2 FVKESK, per germline. This CDR3 reads CASSQTPGHTGELFF. In DNA form, the CDR3 reads TGTGCCAGCAGCCAAACCCCAGGGCACACCGGGGAGCTGTTTTTT.

The CDR3 is CSARDPKGETQYF. CDR3 nucleotide sequence: TGCAGTGCTAGAGACCCGAAAGGCGAGACCCAGTACTTC. The V gene is TRBV20-1, the J gene TRBJ2-5; no firm D call. Trimming shortened V by 0 bases and J by 5 bases, and 10 bases separated the two germline ends. Germline CDR1 DFQATT, CDR2 SNEGSKA (reference sequence). This CDR3 spans 13 amino acids.

The chain couples TRBV24-1 to TRBJ2-2; no clear D. CDR3 length: 15 amino acids. Trimming shortened V by 1 base and J by 5 bases, and 10 bases separated the two germline ends. Germline CDR1 KGHDR, CDR2 SFDVKD. Written as DNA, the CDR3 is TGTGCCACCAGTGATTTAGGGTATCGTACCGGGGAGCTGTTTTTT. Translation gives CATSDLGYRTGELFF.

In this sample, this clonotype turned up many times. This rearrangement joins TRBV3-1 to TRBJ2-6, with D uncertain. The CDR3 consists of 13 residues. From germline, CDR1 is LGHDT and CDR2 YNNKEL (reference sequence). V dropped 5 bases and J dropped 4 bases, with 6 bases sitting between them. The CDR3 sequence: CASSTQGANVLTF. CDR3 in DNA: TGTGCCAGCAGCACACAGGGGGCCAACGTCCTGACTTTC.

This clonotype was observed many times. The chain recombines TRBV9 with TRBJ2-1, with 7 bases matching TRBD1. V was clipped by 3 bases and J by 4 bases; unmatched bases: 7. Germline V lookup: CDR1 SGDLS, CDR2 YYNGEE. The CDR3 consists of 15 residues. As DNA, the CDR3 is TGTGCCAGCAGCGGACAGGGCGAAGGATACAATGAGCAGTTCTTC. Its protein product is CASSGQGEGYNEQFF.

The chain couples TRBV7-9 to TRBJ1-4; D uncertain. V dropped 6 bases and J dropped 1 base, with 9 bases sitting between them. Germline V gives CDR1 SEHNR, CDR2 FQNEAQ (reference sequence). This CDR3 comprises 14 residues. The CDR3 loop reads CASSRAGTNEKLFF. The CDR3, as DNA: TGTGCCAGCAGTAGGGCGGGAACTAATGAAAAACTGTTTTTT.

This sequence joins TRBV27 and TRBJ2-4; D unclear. Trimming took off 4 bases at V and 0 bases at J, with 19 bases between the two ends. CDR1 and CDR2 from the germline V gene are MNHEY and SMNVEV (reference sequence). The CDR3 length is 18 residues. The CDR3: CASSSLTPYPLAKNIQYF. In nucleotides, the CDR3 is TGTGCCAGCAGTTCCCTCACGCCCTACCCACTAGCCAAAAACATTCAGTACTTC.

This clonotype has only a few counts. The DNA for the CDR3 is TGTGCCAGCAGCTTTTACCGACAGGGGGGGTATGGCTACACCTTC. It codes for CASSFYRQGGYGYTF. The V and J genes are TRBV7-2 and TRBJ1-2; the match to TRBD1 covers 9 bases. The CDR3 loop spans 15 amino acids. The V segment lost 3 bases and the J segment 5 bases; nucleotides outside the gene matches: 7. Germline V CDR1 and CDR2: SGHTA, FQGNSA.